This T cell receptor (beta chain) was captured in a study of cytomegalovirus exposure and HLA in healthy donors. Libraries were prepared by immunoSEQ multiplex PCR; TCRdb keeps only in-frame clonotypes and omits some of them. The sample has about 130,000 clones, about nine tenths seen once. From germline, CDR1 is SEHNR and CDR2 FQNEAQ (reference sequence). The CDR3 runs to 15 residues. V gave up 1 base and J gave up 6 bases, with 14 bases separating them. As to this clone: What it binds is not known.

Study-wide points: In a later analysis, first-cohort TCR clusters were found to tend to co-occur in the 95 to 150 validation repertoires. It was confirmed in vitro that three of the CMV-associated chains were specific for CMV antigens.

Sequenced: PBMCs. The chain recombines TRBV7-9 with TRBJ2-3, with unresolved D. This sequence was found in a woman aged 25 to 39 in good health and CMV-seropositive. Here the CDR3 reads CASSLEGNPRDTQYF. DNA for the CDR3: TGTGCCAGCAGCTTAGAAGGCAACCCGAGGGATACGCAGTATTTT.